This TCR beta chain was retrieved from a study of beta chain features in type 1 diabetes. Whole-study findings and limits: In all four CD4+ subsets, TCRB CDR3 length was significantly, moderately reduced in type 1 diabetes.

Of note for this clone: Its antigen is unidentified.

Expressed TCRB transcripts were sequenced, since all the RNA that had been isolated was reverse transcribed. Clones were sequenced by immunoSEQ multiplex PCR, and TCRdb holds only the in-frame ones, with some missing. The data show hundreds of thousands of clones, 14% seen once. With 3 bases removed from V and 0 bases from J, the gap between germline ends came to 3 bases. This CDR3 has 14 amino acids. CDR1 MNHEY and CDR2 SVGAGI come from the germline V gene. Sequences were obtained from naive CD4+ T cells from blood. The V call is TRBV6-5, the J call TRBJ2-6, with no clear D. The origin of this receptor is a man aged 25 to 40 with type 1 diabetes. The CDR3 loop is CASSYSSGANVLTF. The DNA of the CDR3 is TGTGCCAGCAGTTATAGCTCTGGGGCCAACGTCCTGACTTTC.